This is a list of T cell receptor beta chains from one sample in a study of early T cells in non-severe SARS-CoV-2 infection. TCRdb re-called the 5' RACE reads through MiXCR, storing one row per CDR3 protein. The profile shows 110,000 or so distinct CDR3 sequences, 9% to 13% of them singletons. The sequencing sample was made of whole blood. These receptors were obtained from an adult who was a healthcare worker with PCR-confirmed SARS-CoV-2 infection or an uninfected control (not recorded which). Both conserved end residues are part of each CDR3.

TRBV2	TRBJ2-6	CASSEARGAGANVLTF
TRBV6-4	TRBJ1-5	CASSGFVGHLSNQPQHF
TRBV4-2	TRBJ2-1	CASSQARGSGVDEQFF
TRBV10-3	TRBJ1-1	CASVTGANTEAFF
TRBV9	TRBJ1-3	CASSVERSGNTIYF
TRBV12-3/TRBV12-4	TRBJ2-5	CASSSGSSYETQYF
TRBV7-2	TRBJ1-2	CASSLAWGADGYTF
TRBV7-9	TRBJ1-1	CASSSQQQGVEAFF
TRBV29-1	TRBJ1-1	CSVDRGIGTKDTEAFF
TRBV28	TRBJ1-5	CASSAGTAQHF
TRBV20-1	TRBJ2-2	CSASLTSPASGGPNTGELFF
TRBV11-3	TRBJ2-3	CASRPAPGLAGGTDTQYF
TRBV10-2	TRBJ1-1	CASRRWGTDEAFF
TRBV2	TRBJ2-7	CATSTSGRYEQYF
TRBV10-3	TRBJ2-1	CAISDRDEQFF
TRBV20-1	TRBJ2-2	CSARRSYTGELFF
TRBV27	TRBJ2-3	CASSWGADTQYF
TRBV2	TRBJ2-2	CASSKDRKNTGELFF
TRBV5-1	TRBJ1-6	CASSNSGYDSPLHF
TRBV7-9	TRBJ2-1	CASSSGTGEYYNEQFF
TRBV7-9	TRBJ2-1	CASSFDTRYNEQFF
TRBV12-3/TRBV12-4	TRBJ2-1	CASSLLAGGQFF
TRBV7-3	TRBJ2-1	CASSRTHYNEQIF
TRBV29-1	TRBJ2-7	CSVHHRGTGEQYF
TRBV3-1	TRBJ2-2	CASSSQSGRAGELFF
TRBV12-3/TRBV12-4	TRBJ1-5	CASSVKEGSNQPQHF
TRBV5-1	TRBJ1-6	CASSFNIMGSPLHF
TRBV5-1	TRBJ1-5	CASSFGDNQPQHF
TRBV28	TRBJ1-5	CASRTARLASNQPQHF
TRBV10-3	TRBJ1-3	CAINNSGNTIYF
TRBV12-3/TRBV12-4	TRBJ1-6	CASSLRSSPLHF
TRBV10-2	TRBJ1-1	CASSLTASEAFF
TRBV7-8	TRBJ1-2	CASSLGNQGRPHSLYGYTF
TRBV4-2	TRBJ2-7	CASSQARDYEQYF
TRBV20-1	TRBJ1-4	CSARSGHVEKLFF
TRBV3-1	TRBJ2-3	CASSLWVRGRTDTQYF
TRBV4-1	TRBJ2-4	CASSPMDGKNIQYF
TRBV7-9	TRBJ2-1	CASSLLQGGYNEQFF
TRBV7-8	TRBJ2-4	CASSPQVLLAKNIQYF
TRBV2	TRBJ2-2	CASKVGGNTGELFF
TRBV5-1	TRBJ2-7	CASSYVAPGQGGKEQYF
TRBV24-1	TRBJ2-3	CATSDPGTGKDTQYF
TRBV5-1	TRBJ1-1	CASSQGQKEAEAFF
TRBV12-3/TRBV12-4	TRBJ2-5	CASSPSDRGQTQYF
TRBV20-1	TRBJ2-3	CSATKGLAGADTQYF
TRBV5-1	TRBJ2-5	CASSEQGAGETQYF
TRBV5-6	TRBJ2-1	CASSLDRNPYNEQFF
TRBV7-3	TRBJ1-6	CASSLNRAANSPLHF
TRBV25-1	TRBJ2-7	CASTGGSYEQYF
TRBV12-3/TRBV12-4	TRBJ1-3	CASRSGNTIYF
TRBV30	TRBJ2-2	CAWSDLGPGELFF
TRBV20-1	TRBJ2-1	CSAPGLAGGPSEQFF
TRBV28	TRBJ2-5	CASSFTGGHQETQYF